The sequence of this TCR beta chain was determined in a study of PD-1 and CTLA-4 blockade in melanoma. The CDR3 has 13 residues. V dropped 4 bases and J dropped 2 bases, with 11 bases sitting between them. Germline V lookup: CDR1 SQVTM, CDR2 ANQGSEA. Clones were read by immunoSEQ multiplex PCR, and TCRdb kept only the in-frame ones, dropping some. Here the sample spans roughly 30,000 clones, roughly 90% being singletons. The TCR comes from a human donor with melanoma. The sequencing here drew on CD8+ T cells from peripheral blood, taken from a patient given anti-PD-1 treatment. This chain joins TRBV29-1 and TRBJ1-1, with D maybe TRBD1 (5 bases). The CDR3 DNA reads TGCAGCGTTGGAAAGGGGATCAACACTGAAGCTTTCTTT. This codes for CSVGKGINTEAFF. The whole variable domain, filled in from reference TRBV29-1 and TRBJ1-1, reads SAVISQKPSRDICQRGTSLTIQCQVDSQVTMMFWYRQQPGQSLTLIATANQGSEATYESGFVIDKFPISRPNLTFSTLTVSNMSPEDSSIYLCSVGKGINTEAFFGQGTRLTVV.